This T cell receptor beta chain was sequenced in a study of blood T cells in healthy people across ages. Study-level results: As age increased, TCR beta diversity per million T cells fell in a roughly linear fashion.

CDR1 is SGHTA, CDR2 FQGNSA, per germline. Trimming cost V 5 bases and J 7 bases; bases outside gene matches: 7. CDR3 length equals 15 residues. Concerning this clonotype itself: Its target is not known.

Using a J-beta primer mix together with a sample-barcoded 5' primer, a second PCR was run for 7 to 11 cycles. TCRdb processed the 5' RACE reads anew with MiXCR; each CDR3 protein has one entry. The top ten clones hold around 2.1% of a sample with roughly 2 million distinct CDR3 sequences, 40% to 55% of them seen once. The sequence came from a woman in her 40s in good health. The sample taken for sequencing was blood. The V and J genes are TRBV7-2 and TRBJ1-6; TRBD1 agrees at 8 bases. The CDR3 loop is CASSRPGQGNSPLHF. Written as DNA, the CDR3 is TGTGCCAGCAGCCGCCCAGGACAGGGAAATTCACCCCTCCACTTT.